The rows below give T cell receptor beta chains drawn from one sample of a study of cytomegalovirus exposure and HLA in healthy donors. Clones were read by immunoSEQ multiplex PCR, and TCRdb kept only the in-frame ones, dropping some. Found here are roughly 120,000 clones, roughly 69% of them singletons; the top ten hold approximately 8.2%. Material for sequencing was PBMCs. The receptor source for this set is a woman in her thirties or forties in good health and CMV-seropositive. The CDR3 runs from the conserved cysteine through the conserved F or W. A D gene is named only where the DNA matches it firmly. Where a row states a size, it is once, few, many or the class of an expanded clone; other rows omit it.

cdr3_aa cdr3_nt clone_size j_call d_call v_call
CASSDQSTDTQYF TGTGCCAGCAGTGATCAGAGCACAGATACGCAGTATTTT . TRBJ2-3 . TRBV6-4
CASSSRLAGYTDTQYF TGTGCCAGCAGCTCCAGACTAGCGGGGTACACAGATACGCAGTATTTT . TRBJ2-3 TRBD2 TRBV7-2
CASSLSFQAGGSYEQYF TGTGCCAGCAGCTTGAGTTTTCAGGCGGGGGGCTCCTACGAGCAGTACTTC few TRBJ2-7 TRBD2 TRBV5-8
CASSLSYNEQFF TGTGCCAGCAGCCTCTCTTACAATGAGCAGTTCTTC . TRBJ2-1 . TRBV7-8
CSVEYRGYEQYF TGCAGCGTTGAGTACAGGGGCTACGAGCAGTACTTC few TRBJ2-7 TRBD1 TRBV29-1
CASSYPAGRGTEAFF TGTGCCAGCAGCTACCCGGCGGGCCGCGGCACTGAAGCTTTCTTT . TRBJ1-1 . TRBV5-6
CASSLGTGDTDTQYF TGTGCCAGCAGCCTAGGGACAGGGGACACAGATACGCAGTATTTT . TRBJ2-3 TRBD1 TRBV11-2
CASRGGINGYTF TGTGCCAGCAGGGGGGGGATCAATGGCTACACCTTC . TRBJ1-2 . TRBV27
CASSQVPGQEQYF TGCGCCAGCAGCCAAGTACCAGGGCAAGAGCAGTACTTC . TRBJ2-7 . TRBV4-1
CASSLVSLNSPLHF TGCGCCAGCAGCTTGGTATCTTTGAATTCACCCCTCCACTTT . TRBJ1-6 . TRBV5-1
CASSYFNRGPYGYTF TGTGCCAGCAGTTACTTCAACAGGGGGCCGTATGGCTACACCTTC . TRBJ1-2 TRBD1 TRBV6-5
CASSLDEGDEQYF TGTGCCAGCAGCTTAGATGAGGGGGACGAGCAGTACTTC . TRBJ2-7 . TRBV7-9
CASSLSRQGDGYTF TGTGCCAGTAGTCTCTCTCGACAGGGCGATGGCTACACCTTC . TRBJ1-2 TRBD1 TRBV19
CASSLMSDSSGNTIYF TGTGCCAGCAGCTTAATGTCGGACTCCTCTGGAAACACCATATATTTT . TRBJ1-3 . TRBV7-2
CASSQARQPYEQYF TGCGCCAGCAGCCAAGCCAGGCAGCCCTACGAGCAGTACTTC once TRBJ2-7 . TRBV4-1
CASRAGQGRYTDTQYF TGTGCCAGCAGAGCGGGACAGGGGAGGTACACAGATACGCAGTATTTT . TRBJ2-3 TRBD1 TRBV2
CASSILSGYGYTF TGTGCCAGTAGTATCTTAAGCGGCTATGGCTACACCTTC once TRBJ1-2 . TRBV19
CSVGKGKAGYTEAFF TGCAGCGTTGGGAAGGGGAAGGCGGGGTACACTGAAGCTTTCTTT once TRBJ1-1 . TRBV29-1
CASSSIGGSGNTIYF TGTGCCAGCAGTTCTATCGGGGGCTCTGGAAACACCATATATTTT . TRBJ1-3 . TRBV2
CASSPEGQGRSYEQYF TGCGCCAGCAGCCCGGAGGGACAGGGGCGTTCGTACGAGCAGTACTTC . TRBJ2-7 TRBD1 TRBV5-1
CASSYDRGGEKLFF TGTGCCAGCAGTTATGACAGGGGTGGTGAAAAACTGTTTTTT . TRBJ1-4 TRBD1 TRBV7-8
CASDRRDRGFNEQYF TGTGCCAGCGATCGAAGGGACAGGGGCTTTAACGAGCAGTACTTC . TRBJ2-7 TRBD1 TRBV16
CASSPGTSGYEQYF TGTGCCAGCAGTCCCGGGACTAGCGGCTACGAGCAGTACTTC . TRBJ2-7 TRBD2 TRBV6-1
CASSRGGDRGYEQFF TGTGCCAGCAGCCGGGGGGGGGACAGGGGATATGAGCAGTTCTTC . TRBJ2-1 TRBD1 TRBV2
CASSTRDSPLHF TGTGCCAGTAGTACCAGGGATTCACCCCTCCACTTT . TRBJ1-6 . TRBV19
CASSFIGGTYEQYF TGTGCCAGCAGTTTTATAGGGGGCACATACGAGCAGTACTTC few TRBJ2-7 TRBD1 TRBV27
CASSENWGQYNQPQHF TGTGCCAGCAGTGAAAACTGGGGCCAGTACAATCAGCCCCAGCATTTT . TRBJ1-5 . TRBV6-1